The 27 T cell receptor beta chains given below trace back to one sample, sequenced in a study of cytomegalovirus exposure and HLA in healthy donors. Amplification used 60 Vbeta primers and 13 Jbeta primers. Some clones are missing from TCRdb's copy, which holds only in-frame ones; the method was immunoSEQ multiplex PCR. This sample carries 60,000 to 75,000 clones, approximately 74% of them seen once, and the ten largest clones take approximately 21%. Input material: PBMCs. Receptors were obtained from a woman in her 30s in good health and CMV-seropositive.

The chain uses TRBV28 and TRBJ2-1; D remains unclear. CDR1 is MDHEN, CDR2 SYDVKM, per germline. With 5 bases removed from V and 0 bases from J, the gap between germline ends came to 8 bases. This CDR3 has 14 amino acids. The CDR3 region has the DNA TGTGCCAGCAGTCCTCAGGACTCCTACAATGAGCAGTTCTTC. Amino acids: CASSPQDSYNEQFF.

This rearrangement joins TRBV2 to TRBJ2-1, with D possibly matching TRBD2 (5 bases). The CDR3 is made up of 15 amino acids. Germline values: CDR1 SNHLY, CDR2 FYNNEI. V was clipped by 4 bases and J by 6 bases, with 16 bases between them. CDR3 nucleotide sequence: TGTGCCAGCAGTGCAGCTGGAGTCGGGGTCAATGAGCAGTTCTTC. Protein: CASSAAGVGVNEQFF.

This clone has only a few counts. The CDR3 loop is CASSLTKLAGARYF. The CDR3 region has the DNA TGTGCCAGCAGCTTAACCAAACTAGCGGGAGCGCGGTACTTC. This rearrangement joins TRBV7-2 to TRBJ2-4; 11 positions match TRBD2. The CDR3 totals 14 residues. Germline assignment: CDR1 SGHTA and CDR2 FQGNSA. V shed 2 bases and J 15 bases; nucleotides not matched to a gene: 9.

V and J are TRBV29-1 and TRBJ2-5, with 7 bases matching TRBD2. V lost 0 bases to trimming and J lost 1 base; unmatched junction nucleotides: 11. The CDR3 totals 17 residues. Per germline, CDR1 SQVTM and CDR2 ANQGSEA. This CDR3 reads CSVEDGRASGSQETQYF. In DNA, the CDR3 is TGCAGCGTTGAAGATGGGAGGGCTAGCGGCTCCCAAGAGACCCAGTACTTC.

The V and J genes are TRBV7-2 and TRBJ1-5, with D perhaps matching TRBD1 (5 bases). Germline CDR1 SGHTA, CDR2 FQGNSA. Trimming removed 1 base from V and 7 bases from J, with 17 bases in between. The CDR3 contains 16 residues. Written as DNA, the CDR3 is TGTGCCAGCAGCTTAGTTTTGGGGCTGCGAGGACAGCCCCAGCATTTT. Amino acids: CASSLVLGLRGQPQHF.

The V and J genes are TRBV27 and TRBJ1-2, with no clear D. The germline V gene has CDR1 MNHEY and CDR2 SMNVEV (reference sequence). V lost 5 bases, J lost 3 bases, and 7 bases lay in between. The CDR3 is made up of 12 amino acids. The CDR3 coding sequence is TGTGCCAGCAGTAGCGGGCACTATGGCTACACCTTC. The encoded protein is CASSSGHYGYTF.

The V call is TRBV6-5, the J call TRBJ1-1, with 9 bases aligning to TRBD1. Germline V lookup: CDR1 MNHEY, CDR2 SVGAGI. This CDR3 is built from 14 residues. The V and J ends lost 6 bases and 8 bases, in that order; junction bases with no gene match: 10. CDR3 protein: CASRTGTGRVEAFF. The CDR3 DNA follows: TGTGCCAGCAGGACCGGGACAGGGCGGGTGGAAGCTTTCTTT.

This chain joins TRBV28 and TRBJ1-1; tentative D call: TRBD1 (5 bases). With 3 bases removed from V and 6 bases from J, the gap between germline ends came to 20 bases. The CDR3 length is 16 residues. From germline, CDR1 is MDHEN and CDR2 SYDVKM. The DNA for the CDR3 is TGTGCCAGCAGTTTTCTCTTGGCAGGGTGGAATGCTGAAGCTTTCTTT. Translation: CASSFLLAGWNAEAFF.

The V call is TRBV7-9, the J call TRBJ2-7, with 13 bases that match TRBD2. The germline gives CDR1 SEHNR, CDR2 FQNEAQ (reference sequence). Unmatched junction bases numbered 10, after V lost 5 bases and J lost 6 bases. The CDR3 loop spans 16 amino acids. CDR3 loop: CASSPLLAGGIVEQYF. The CDR3, as DNA: TGTGCCAGCAGCCCCCTACTAGCGGGAGGGATAGTCGAGCAGTACTTC. Full variable domain (rest looked up from reference TRBV7-9 and TRBJ2-7): DTGVSQNPRHKITKRGQNVTFRCDPISEHNRLYWYRQTLGQGPEFLTYFQNEAQLEKSRLLSDRFSAERPKGSFSTLEIQRTEQGDSAMYLCASSPLLAGGIVEQYFGPGTRLTVT.

The chain is built from TRBV6-5 and TRBJ1-2; 7 bases map to TRBD1. Unmatched junction bases numbered 4, after V lost 2 bases and J lost 4 bases. The CDR3 totals 14 residues. Germline loops: CDR1 MNHEY, CDR2 SVGAGI. CDR3 sequence: CASSYRGQAYGYTF. Here the CDR3 DNA reads TGTGCCAGCAGTTACAGGGGGCAGGCCTATGGCTACACCTTC.

This chain links TRBV4-3 with TRBJ1-1; TRBD1 agrees at 7 bases. Germline V gene data show CDR1 as LGHNA and CDR2 as YSLEER. Trimming removed 0 bases from V and 4 bases from J; junction bases left unmatched: 5. The CDR3 covers 15 residues. The CDR3 sequence is CASSQDGRTGTEAFF. CDR3 bases: TGCGCCAGCAGCCAAGATGGACGGACAGGCACTGAAGCTTTCTTT.

The chain employs TRBV7-2 and TRBJ2-7; 13 positions match TRBD2. Germline loops: CDR1 SGHTA, CDR2 FQGNSA. V lost 5 bases, J lost 3 bases, and 7 bases stayed unmatched. The CDR3 spans 16 residues. CDR3 loop: CASSPATSGRVYEQYF. The CDR3 DNA is TGTGCCAGCAGCCCCGCTACTAGCGGGAGGGTCTACGAGCAGTACTTC.

This chain links TRBV11-2 with TRBJ2-6; a weak D match, TRBD1 (6 bases). CDR1 SGHAT and CDR2 FQNNGV come from the germline V gene. Trimming cost V 3 bases and J 1 base, with 7 bases left between them. This CDR3 is built from 15 residues. This CDR3 reads CASSFTGSGANVLTF. The CDR3 DNA reads TGTGCCAGCAGCTTCACAGGGTCTGGGGCCAACGTCCTGACTTTC.

J is TRBJ1-1 and V is TRBV20-1, with a weak D call TRBD1 (5 bases). CDR1 and CDR2 (germline): DFQATT, SNEGSKA (reference sequence). The CDR3 consists of 9 residues. V lost 3 bases and J lost 10, with 6 bases in between. The chain's CDR3 is CSASGGAFF. Here the CDR3 DNA reads TGCAGTGCTAGCGGGGGAGCTTTCTTT.

The chain combines TRBV29-1 with TRBJ2-1; TRBD1 matches 9 bases. The germline V gene encodes CDR1 SQVTM and CDR2 ANQGSEA. The CDR3 totals 14 residues. J lost 7 bases, V lost 6 bases, and 10 bases had no gene match. The CDR3 loop reads CSVLGQGRRNEQFF. In DNA form, the CDR3 reads TGCAGCGTCCTGGGACAGGGACGGCGGAATGAGCAGTTCTTC.

The chain combines TRBV7-2 with TRBJ2-5; D may be TRBD2 (5 bases). This CDR3 is built from 14 residues. The V end lost 3 bases, the J end lost 1 base, and 9 bases lay between the germline ends. Germline loops: CDR1 SGHTA, CDR2 FQGNSA. CDR3 sequence: CASSLGGSQETQYF. The CDR3 DNA is TGTGCCAGCAGCTTGGGCGGGTCCCAAGAGACCCAGTACTTC.

CDR3 in amino acids: CAWSVPGADTQYF. In DNA, the CDR3 is TGTGCCTGGAGTGTTCCAGGGGCAGATACGCAGTATTTT. V is TRBV30 and J is TRBJ2-3; D possibly corresponds to TRBD1 (6 bases). The germline V gene has CDR1 GTSNPN and CDR2 SVGIG (reference sequence). V was shortened by 0 bases and J by 4 bases, with 8 bases between the two germline ends. The length of the CDR3 is 13 residues.

The J gene is TRBJ1-5, the V gene TRBV29-1; TRBD1 matches at 7 bases. Per germline, CDR1 SQVTM and CDR2 ANQGSEA. V lost 7 bases and J lost 2; bases outside the gene matches: 8. The CDR3 extends over 14 amino acids. CDR3 coding DNA: TGCAGCGCTACACTCGGGACAGGCAATCAGCCCCAGCATTTT. It specifies CSATLGTGNQPQHF.

The chain joins TRBV6-1 to TRBJ1-1; D perhaps matches TRBD1 (6 bases). The V and J ends lost 4 bases and 7 bases respectively, with 10 bases between them. CDR3 length equals 12 residues. Germline V gene sequence: CDR1 MNHNS, CDR2 SASEGT. Here the CDR3 DNA reads TGTGCCAGCAGTGCCCGGACAGTTGAAGCTTTCTTT. This sequence encodes CASSARTVEAFF.

V gene TRBV4-3 combines with J gene TRBJ1-1; D might be TRBD1 (5 bases). V was cut by 8 bases and J by 3 bases, with 13 bases left in between. This CDR3 is 13 amino acids long. Germline lookup yields CDR1 LGHNA and CDR2 YSLEER. The CDR3 nucleotides read TGCGCCAGCCGGATGCAGGGATACACTGAAGCTTTCTTT. It encodes CASRMQGYTEAFF.

This sequence joins TRBV7-9 and TRBJ1-1; D is undetermined. The V end was cut by 7 bases, the J end by 5 bases, with 14 bases between. The CDR3 runs to 13 residues. Germline CDR1 and CDR2: SEHNR and FQNEAQ (reference sequence). The DNA for the CDR3 is TGTGCCAGCACTACCCCGCCGGGGACTGAAGCTTTCTTT. It yields the protein CASTTPPGTEAFF.

The chain employs TRBV7-6 and TRBJ2-3; 9 nucleotides agree with TRBD2. The germline CDR1 and CDR2 sequences are SGHVS and FNYEAQ. The CDR3 has 14 residues. The V segment lost 6 bases and the J segment 4 bases; nucleotides outside the gene matches: 5. The CDR3 DNA reads TGTGCCAGCAGTCTGGAGCGGGGGGCAGATACGCAGTATTTT. Amino acids: CASSLERGADTQYF.

The CDR3 DNA reads TGCAGCGTTGTAGGTGCCGCGGCAGGGGGAGGCTACACCTTC. Amino acid sequence: CSVVGAAAGGGYTF. This chain uses TRBV29-1 with TRBJ1-2; 7 nucleotides agree with TRBD1. With V trimmed by 4 bases and J by 8 bases, 13 bases remained unmatched. The CDR3 is made up of 14 amino acids. Per germline, CDR1 SQVTM and CDR2 ANQGSEA.

The V and J genes are TRBV5-1 and TRBJ1-2; the D gene is possibly TRBD1 (5 bases). Trimming removed 7 bases at V and 1 base at J, with 11 bases between. Germline V gene sequence: CDR1 SGHRS, CDR2 YFSETQ. The CDR3 totals 13 residues. CDR3 DNA sequence: TGCGCCAGCCGACACGACAGTAACTATGGCTACACCTTC. Translation: CASRHDSNYGYTF.

This clone was counted only a few times. The chain couples TRBV28 to TRBJ2-1; tentatively, D is TRBD2 (5 bases). V was cut by 8 bases and J by 0 bases, with 8 bases left in between. This CDR3 contains 13 residues. Germline CDR1 is MDHEN and CDR2 is SYDVKM. In DNA, the CDR3 is TGTGCCAGCGGTGGAGGCTCCTACAATGAGCAGTTCTTC. Protein product: CASGGGSYNEQFF.

The rearrangement uses TRBV6-5 and TRBJ1-4; TRBD1 is a possible D gene (6 bases). The CDR3 consists of 14 residues. Trimming removed 2 bases from V and 8 bases from J, with 12 bases in between. CDR1 and CDR2 (germline): MNHEY, SVGAGI. This chain's CDR3 is CASSYGGASEKLFF. The CDR3, as DNA: TGTGCCAGCAGTTACGGGGGGGCAAGCGAAAAACTGTTTTTT.

V usage is TRBV30 and J usage is TRBJ1-2, with 7 positions matching TRBD1. Germline V gene data show CDR1 as GTSNPN and CDR2 as SVGIG (reference sequence). This CDR3 has 13 amino acids. The J segment lost 6 bases and the V segment lost 4 bases, leaving 8 bases of the junction unmatched. CDR3 protein: CAWTLGRGHGYTF. CDR3 nucleotide sequence: TGTGCCTGGACTCTCGGGAGGGGGCATGGCTACACCTTC.